This record looks at one T cell receptor beta chain sequence and its context. This CDR3 is built from 15 residues. The V gene end was trimmed by 0 bases and the J gene end by 5 bases; junction bases not matched to a gene: 3. CDR1 is WSHSY and CDR2 is SAAADI in the germline V gene. This specimen comes from a study of control samples from healthy donors and cancer patients. Profiled with immunoSEQ multiplex PCR; TCRdb holds only in-frame clones, not every one. The sample lists 100,000 to 150,000 clones, roughly 84% occurring once. Sequencing was carried out using blood. The chain carries TRBV10-2 and TRBJ1-2; TRBD1 agrees at 10 bases. The sequence derives from a man aged 40-49 years in good health. CDR3 sequence reads: CASSESTGGGYGYTF. The DNA of the CDR3 is TGCGCCAGCAGTGAGTCGACAGGGGGCGGGTATGGCTACACCTTC.